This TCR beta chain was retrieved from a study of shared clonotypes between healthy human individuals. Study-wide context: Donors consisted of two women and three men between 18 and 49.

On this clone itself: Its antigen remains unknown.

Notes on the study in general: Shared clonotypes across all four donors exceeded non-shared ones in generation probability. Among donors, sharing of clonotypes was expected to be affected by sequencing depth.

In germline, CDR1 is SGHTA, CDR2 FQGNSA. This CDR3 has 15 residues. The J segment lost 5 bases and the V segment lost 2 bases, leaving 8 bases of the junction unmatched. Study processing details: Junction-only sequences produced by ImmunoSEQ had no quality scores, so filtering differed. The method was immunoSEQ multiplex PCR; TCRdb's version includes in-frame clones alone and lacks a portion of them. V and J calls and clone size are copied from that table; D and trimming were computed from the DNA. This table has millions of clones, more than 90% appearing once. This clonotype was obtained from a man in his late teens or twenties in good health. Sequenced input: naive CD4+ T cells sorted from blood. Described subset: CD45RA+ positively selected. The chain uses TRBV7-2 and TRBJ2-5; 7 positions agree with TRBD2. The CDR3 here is CASSLSAGVGETQYF. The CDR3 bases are TGTGCCAGCAGCTTATCCGCGGGAGTGGGGGAGACCCAGTACTTC.